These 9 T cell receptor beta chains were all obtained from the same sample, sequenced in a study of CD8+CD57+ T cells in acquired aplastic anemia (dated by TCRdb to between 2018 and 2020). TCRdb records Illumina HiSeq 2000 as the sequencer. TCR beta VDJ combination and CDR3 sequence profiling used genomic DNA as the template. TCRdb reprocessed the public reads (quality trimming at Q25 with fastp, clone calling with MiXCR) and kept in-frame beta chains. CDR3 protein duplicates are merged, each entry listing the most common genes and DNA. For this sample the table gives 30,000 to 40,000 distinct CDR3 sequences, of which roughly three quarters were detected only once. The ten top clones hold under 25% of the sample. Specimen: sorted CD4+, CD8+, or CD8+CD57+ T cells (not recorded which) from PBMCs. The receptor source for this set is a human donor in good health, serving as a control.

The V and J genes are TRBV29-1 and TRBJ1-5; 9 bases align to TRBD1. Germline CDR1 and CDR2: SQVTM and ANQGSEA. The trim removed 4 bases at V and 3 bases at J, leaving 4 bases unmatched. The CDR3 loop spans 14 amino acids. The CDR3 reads CSVGTGVNNQPQHF. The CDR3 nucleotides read TGCAGCGTTGGGACAGGGGTAAACAATCAGCCCCAGCATTTT. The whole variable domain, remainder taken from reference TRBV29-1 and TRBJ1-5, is SAVISQKPSRDICQRGTSLTIQCQVDSQVTMMFWYRQQPGQSLTLIATANQGSEATYESGFVIDKFPISRPNLTFSTLTVSNMSPEDSSIYLCSVGTGVNNQPQHFGDGTRLSIL.

This CDR3 reads CASTNWGATNEKLFF. The CDR3 region has the DNA TGTGCCAGCACCAATTGGGGTGCAACTAATGAAAAACTGTTTTTT. V and J are TRBV25-1 and TRBJ1-4; D is undetermined. Deletions cut 7 bases from V and 0 bases from J, with 12 bases between. Per the germline V gene, CDR1 is MGHDK and CDR2 is SYGVNS. This CDR3 has 15 residues.

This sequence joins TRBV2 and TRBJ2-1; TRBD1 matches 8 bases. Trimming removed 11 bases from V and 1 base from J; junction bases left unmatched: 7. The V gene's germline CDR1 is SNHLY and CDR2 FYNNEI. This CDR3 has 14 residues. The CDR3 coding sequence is TGTGCCTCACAGACAGGGGAGTCCTACAATGAGCAGTTCTTC. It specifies CASQTGESYNEQFF. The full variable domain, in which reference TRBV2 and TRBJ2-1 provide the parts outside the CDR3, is EPEVTQTPSHQVTQMGQEVILRCVPISNHLYFYWYRQILGQKVEFLVSFYNNEISEKSEIFDDQFSVERPDGSNFTLKIRSTKLEDSAMYFCASQTGESYNEQFFGPGTRLTVL.

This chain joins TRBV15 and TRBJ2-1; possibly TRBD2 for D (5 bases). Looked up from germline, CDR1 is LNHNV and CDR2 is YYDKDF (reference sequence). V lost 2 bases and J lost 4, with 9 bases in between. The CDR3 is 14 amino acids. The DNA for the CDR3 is TGTGCCACCAGCAGATCTAGCCGGTACAATGAGCAGTTCTTC. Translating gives CATSRSSRYNEQFF.

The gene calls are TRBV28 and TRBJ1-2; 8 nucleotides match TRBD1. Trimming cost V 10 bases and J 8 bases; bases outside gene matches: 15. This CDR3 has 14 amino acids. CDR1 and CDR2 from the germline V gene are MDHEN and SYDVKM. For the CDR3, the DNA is TGTGCCATCACCGGGACAGGTTCCCGTTCAGGCTACACCTTC. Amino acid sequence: CAITGTGSRSGYTF.

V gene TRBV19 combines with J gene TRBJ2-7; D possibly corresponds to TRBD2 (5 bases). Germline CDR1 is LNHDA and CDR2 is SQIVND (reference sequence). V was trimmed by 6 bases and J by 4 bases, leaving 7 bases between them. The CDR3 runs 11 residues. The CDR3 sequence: CASRTRYEQYF. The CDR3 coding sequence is TGTGCCAGTAGAACTAGGTACGAGCAGTACTTC.

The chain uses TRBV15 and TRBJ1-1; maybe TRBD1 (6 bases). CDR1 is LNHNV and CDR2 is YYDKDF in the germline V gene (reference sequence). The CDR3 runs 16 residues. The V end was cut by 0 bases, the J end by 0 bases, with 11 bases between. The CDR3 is CATSREGGGLNTEAFF. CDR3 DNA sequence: TGTGCCACCAGCAGAGAGGGAGGGGGTTTGAACACTGAAGCTTTCTTT.

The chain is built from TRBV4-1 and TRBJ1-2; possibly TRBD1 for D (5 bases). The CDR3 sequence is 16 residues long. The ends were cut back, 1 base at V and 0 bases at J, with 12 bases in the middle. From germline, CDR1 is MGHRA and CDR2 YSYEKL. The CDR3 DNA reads TGCGCCAGCAGCCAAGTTTTGGGGACGTCTAACTATGGCTACACCTTC. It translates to CASSQVLGTSNYGYTF.

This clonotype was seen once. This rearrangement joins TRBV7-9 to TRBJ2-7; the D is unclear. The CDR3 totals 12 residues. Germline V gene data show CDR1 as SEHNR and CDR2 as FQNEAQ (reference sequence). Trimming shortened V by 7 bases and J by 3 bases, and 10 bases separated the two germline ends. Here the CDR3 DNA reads TGTGCCAGCACCCCCTTGGTCTACGAGCAGTACTTC. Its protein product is CASTPLVYEQYF.